Sequencing of this T cell receptor (beta chain) was carried out in a study of blood T cell repertoires in COVID-19. For the study at large: The United States, Italy and Spain provided the acute and convalescent COVID-19 samples.

With 3 bases removed from V and 7 bases from J, the gap between germline ends came to 12 bases. This CDR3 is built from 13 residues. Germline CDR1 and CDR2: KGHSH and LQKENI. In the study's own analysis: By means of reference gene primer amplification, nucleated cell counts were estimated. Repertoires were generated with immunoSEQ multiplex PCR, while TCRdb's copy carries only in-frame clones and drops some. D and trimming were read from the DNA, whereas the V and J calls and clone size are those reported in that table. The sample lists about 440,000 clones, 87% occurring once. The sequenced material came from PBMCs or T cells enriched from blood (not recorded which). The chain uses TRBV18 and TRBJ1-1; D not resolved. This clonotype was obtained from a woman between 18 and 30 years old with acute COVID-19. CDR3 loop: CASSPETYVEAFF. Written as DNA, the CDR3 is TGTGCCAGCTCACCGGAGACGTACGTTGAAGCTTTCTTT.